A single sample gave rise to the 18 T cell receptor beta chains below, sequenced in a study of blood T cell repertoires in COVID-19. TCRdb's copy holds only in-frame clones and misses some; the assay was immunoSEQ multiplex PCR. This sample has 160,000 or so clones; approximately 84% occur once, and the top ten carry 0.95% to 1.5%. The specimen sequenced was PBMCs or T cells enriched from blood (not recorded which). The source is a human donor with acute COVID-19. The donor label of this sample is uncertain.

This chain joins TRBV19 and TRBJ2-1; unclear D gene. Germline V lookup: CDR1 LNHDA, CDR2 SQIVND (reference sequence). V was shortened by 4 bases and J by 8 bases, with 24 bases between the two germline ends. The length of the CDR3 is 17 residues. The CDR3 here is CASSTPGRHLYGDEQFF. CDR3 sequence (DNA): TGTGCCAGTAGTACCCCCGGTCGACACTTATACGGCGATGAGCAGTTCTTC.

Comment on this clone: At one end, the junction sequence differs from germline, possibly due to a read error. This same CDR3 is encoded by further DNA sequences in the sample. J is TRBJ1-6 and V is TRBV4-2; D gene uncertain. The germline V gene encodes CDR1 LGHNA and CDR2 YNFKEQ. The CDR3 has 15 amino acids. The chain's CDR3 is CASSQDVRENSPLHF. Written as DNA, the CDR3 is TGTGCCAGTAGCCAAGATGTGAGAGAGAATTCACCCCTCCACTTT.

CDR3 loop: CASTRTGGATGYTF. The CDR3, as DNA: TGCGCCAGCACCCGGACAGGGGGCGCAACCGGCTACACCTTC. The gene calls are TRBV4-1 and TRBJ1-2, with 11 bases fitting TRBD1. The V segment lost 7 bases and the J segment 8 bases; nucleotides outside the gene matches: 9. This CDR3 comprises 14 residues. Per the germline V gene, CDR1 is MGHRA and CDR2 is YSYEKL.

The chain couples TRBV6-2 or TRBV6-3 to TRBJ2-1; no clear D gene. V was cut by 6 bases and J by 2 bases, with 8 bases left in between. Germline CDR1 is MNHEY and CDR2 is SVGEGT. The CDR3 has 13 amino acids. The CDR3 DNA reads as TGTGCCAGCAGCCCCCGGGCCTACAATGAGCAGTTCTTC. This sequence encodes CASSPRAYNEQFF.

This clone was recorded a few times. J is TRBJ2-7 and V is TRBV7-9; D unclear. The germline V and J ends were trimmed by 2 bases and 4 bases, with 6 bases remaining between them. Germline CDR1 and CDR2: SEHNR and FQNEAQ (reference sequence). The CDR3 has 12 residues. The CDR3 protein is CASSLSQYEQYF. CDR3 DNA: TGTGCCAGCAGCTTAAGTCAGTACGAGCAGTACTTC.

The chain links TRBV19 to TRBJ1-5; D is ambiguous. The CDR3 is 17 residues long. V lost 7 bases, J lost 4 bases, and 23 bases lay in between. Germline V lookup: CDR1 LNHDA, CDR2 SQIVND (reference sequence). This CDR3 reads CASKSGESGYRNQPQHF. CDR3 DNA sequence: TGTGCCAGTAAAAGCGGCGAGTCGGGGTACCGAAATCAGCCCCAGCATTTT.

The chain uses TRBV7-8 and TRBJ1-1, with D maybe TRBD1 (5 bases). This CDR3 has 16 residues. Germline V gene data show CDR1 as SGHVS and CDR2 as FQNEAQ. V was cut by 5 bases and J by 4 bases, with 20 bases left in between. This CDR3 is CASSRSRVRVVTEAFF. The CDR3 DNA sequence: TGTGCCAGCAGCCGGTCCAGGGTTAGGGTGGTCACTGAAGCTTTCTTT.

The chain employs TRBV24-1 and TRBJ1-5; D is uncertain. The CDR3 runs 17 residues. Per germline, CDR1 KGHDR and CDR2 SFDVKD. V lost 1 base and J 0 bases, leaving 12 bases between the germline ends. CDR3 in amino acids: CATSDFPDGDSNQPQHF. Here the CDR3 DNA reads TGTGCCACCAGTGATTTCCCCGACGGAGATAGCAATCAGCCCCAGCATTTT.

This clone came up a few times. The CDR3 loop reads CASSLGDRGTNEKLFF. For the CDR3, the DNA is TGTGCCAGCAGCTTAGGAGACAGGGGGACTAATGAAAAACTGTTTTTT. V usage is TRBV7-9 and J usage is TRBJ1-4, with 9 nucleotides matching TRBD1. The CDR3 extends over 16 amino acids. The ends lost 1 base at V and 2 bases at J; junction bases unmatched: 2. The germline V gene encodes CDR1 SEHNR and CDR2 FQNEAQ (reference sequence).

V gene TRBV7-2 combines with J gene TRBJ2-7, with TRBD2 as a possible D gene (5 bases). Germline assignment: CDR1 SGHTA and CDR2 FQGNSA. This CDR3 comprises 13 residues. The V and J ends lost 3 bases and 2 bases respectively, with 8 bases between them. The CDR3 region is CASSLTGTYEQYF. The CDR3, as DNA: TGTGCCAGCAGCTTGACCGGGACCTACGAGCAGTACTTC.

J is TRBJ2-3 and V is TRBV18; 13 bases line up with TRBD2. From germline, CDR1 is KGHSH and CDR2 LQKENI. CDR3 length: 16 amino acids. With V trimmed by 4 bases and J by 0 bases, 1 base remained unmatched. DNA for the CDR3: TGTGCCAGCTCACAGGGACTAGCGGGAAGCACAGATACGCAGTATTTT. Translated: CASSQGLAGSTDTQYF.

This chain links TRBV18 with TRBJ1-1; tentatively, D is TRBD1 (6 bases). The length of the CDR3 is 14 residues. The germline CDR1 and CDR2 sequences are KGHSH and LQKENI. V lost 3 bases to trimming and J lost 2 bases, with 10 bases between them. CDR3: CASSPQGPNTEAFF. The CDR3 DNA follows: TGTGCCAGCTCACCGCAGGGGCCTAACACTGAAGCTTTCTTT.

This chain links TRBV30 with TRBJ1-1; D is possibly TRBD1 (6 bases). Germline loops: CDR1 GTSNPN, CDR2 SVGIG (reference sequence). The CDR3 covers 12 residues. Trimming cost V 5 bases and J 4 bases, with 11 bases left between them. The CDR3 reads CAWGGTITEAFF. For the CDR3, the DNA is TGTGCCTGGGGCGGGACAATCACTGAAGCTTTCTTT.

This rearrangement joins TRBV9 to TRBJ2-7, with a weak D call TRBD1 (6 bases). V was trimmed by 0 bases and J by 3 bases, leaving 13 bases between them. CDR3 length equals 15 residues. CDR1 and CDR2 from the germline V gene are SGDLS and YYNGEE. CDR3 nucleotides: TGTGCCAGCAGCGTAGGTGTTGGGGGCTACTACGAGCAGTACTTC. As protein: CASSVGVGGYYEQYF.

The CDR3 loop is CASSRGTGSGSNTGELFF. The CDR3 DNA sequence: TGCGCCAGCAGCCGCGGGACAGGGAGCGGGTCGAACACCGGGGAGCTGTTTTTT. The chain has TRBV4-3 and TRBJ2-2, with 9 bases matching TRBD1. The J segment lost 0 bases and the V segment lost 4 bases, leaving 9 bases of the junction unmatched. The length of the CDR3 is 18 residues. Germline values: CDR1 LGHNA, CDR2 YSLEER.

CDR3 region: CASSRSSGVLHGYTF. Here the CDR3 DNA reads TGTGCCAGCAGCCGGAGTAGCGGGGTCTTACATGGCTACACCTTC. V gene TRBV5-8 combines with J gene TRBJ1-2, with D unclear. V shed 4 bases and J shed 6 bases, with 19 bases lying between them. The CDR3 is 15 residues long. CDR1 is SGHTS, CDR2 YDEGEE, per germline.

The rearrangement uses TRBV5-1 and TRBJ2-2; tentative D call: TRBD2 (5 bases). V was cut by 3 bases and J by 5 bases, with 8 bases left in between. Per the germline V gene, CDR1 is SGHRS and CDR2 is YFSETQ. The CDR3 has 13 amino acids. The CDR3 DNA follows: TGCGCCAGCAGCTCGAGGGTAACCGGGGAGCTGTTTTTT. Translated, it gives CASSSRVTGELFF.

This chain uses TRBV18 with TRBJ2-1; D remains ambiguous. Trimming removed 2 bases at V and 6 bases at J, with 5 bases between. This CDR3 contains 12 residues. Germline values: CDR1 KGHSH, CDR2 LQKENI. Here the CDR3 DNA reads TGTGCCAGCTCACCAAGAGCCAATGAGCAGTTCTTC. The encoded protein is CASSPRANEQFF.